This T cell receptor (beta chain) came from a study of Graves' ophthalmopathy and Graves' hyperthyroidism listed by TCRdb under 2018. A note on the overall study: Peripheral blood samples were taken at the time of initial diagnosis, before any treatment was given. The study used signatures of the TCR beta repertoire to tell Graves' ophthalmopathy apart from Graves' hyperthyroidism and to predict which patients would progress to ophthalmopathy. In total, approximately 130 blood samples were TCR-sequenced: under 45 ophthalmopathy, some 72 hyperthyroidism and some 17 hyperthyroidism-to-ophthalmopathy patients. To explore V-J signatures distinguishing ophthalmopathy from hyperthyroidism, a discovery set of under 110 patients (more than 40 ophthalmopathy, about 57 stable hyperthyroidism) was enrolled. An independent validation cohort was composed of some 19 hyperthyroidism patients and around 16 patients who later progressed from hyperthyroidism to ophthalmopathy. T-cell repertoires of thyroid tissue and blood were compared in several hyperthyroidism patients. Once sampling was done, hyperthyroidism patients were given methimazole at a starting dose of 30 mg daily, while ophthalmopathy patients were given high-dose intravenous methylprednisolone. The 80 to 100 discovery patients were randomly divided into training and test sets at a 7:3 ratio.

For repertoire sequencing, TCR beta CDR3 regions were amplified from RNA transcripts. HTBI primers and the Qiagen OneStep RT-PCR kit were used in a first-round RT-PCR, which was followed by a second-round multiplex PCR, size selection and purification. Libraries were sequenced on an Illumina HiSeq2000 using paired-end 100 bp reads. The paper's processing steps were these. SOAPnuke was used to process the reads, throwing out any read that had adapters, had uncalled bases, had a mean Phred below 15, or lacked an exact constant-primer or identifier match. COPE v1.2.5 was used to merge the high-quality paired reads. Clonotypes were defined as unique nucleotide sequences and were aligned to IMGT TRB V, D and J references using MiTCR v1.1. Analysis was restricted to V-J combinations with a frequency above 0.0001, which covered over 98% of repertoires. A TCR clonal expansion and chaos score per V-J combination was defined as the ratio of F50 clonal expansion to chaos observed in the TCRdist matrix. Welch's t-statistics and random forest were used to reduce features to 13 V-J combinations, which were fed into a naive Bayes classifier. The similarity between thyroid and blood repertoires was quantified using the Morisita-Horn index. Clones were called with MiXCR by TCRdb after fastp trimmed the public reads at Q25, and only in-frame beta chains were retained. For every CDR3 protein sequence, its rows merge into one entry that carries the most common genes and DNA. The V and J calls shown here were made by TCRdb, not taken from the authors' results. The sample includes 450,000 or so distinct CDR3 sequences, with over 13% observed a single time. The ten largest account for about 10% of the sample.

The paper's findings and limits, for the study overall: Sample size was not statistically predetermined, and group allocation was not concealed from the investigators. Most of the expanded thyroid clonotypes with a frequency above 0.001 were also detected in blood, and it was suggested that the thyroid immune response may be reflected by blood repertoires. In cross-validation, the 13-signature model distinguished ophthalmopathy from stable hyperthyroidism with just over 85% sensitivity and 81.08% specificity, while in the test set the corresponding values were about 79% and 69%. In validation, the model predicted ophthalmopathy progression with 70.59% sensitivity and approximately 78% specificity; eleven to twelve predicted patients were CT-confirmed with GO in a median of around 6 months.

The sample holds many counts of this clonotype. There is no known antigen for this receptor. No per-base quality is available; no much larger clone lies one base away. Ophthalmopathy patients were characterized by moderately to severely active disease, a Clinical Activity Score of at least 3, a NOSPECS grade of at least 4, and a disease duration under 3 months. Patients with other autoimmune diseases, uncontrolled infections, pregnancy or lactation were excluded from the study. Clinical symptoms, serum thyroxine, TRAb, thyroid ultrasound and orbital computed tomography were used for diagnosis. Ficoll-Paque density gradient centrifugation was used to isolate PBMCs from under 11 ml of fresh peripheral blood. Trizol reagent was used to extract the total RNA, and its quality was then checked on an Agilent 2100 Bioanalyzer. This sequence was found in a woman in her thirties with Graves' ophthalmopathy. Donor details come from another sample of the same person, matched by shared clones. Source material: blood.

The CDR3 is CASSIPVVNQPQHF. The DNA is TGTGCCAGTAGTATACCCGTAGTCAATCAGCCCCAGCATTTT. The rearrangement joined TRBV19 to TRBJ1-5, with the D gene uncertain. V is pared back by 2 bases and J by 3 bases, with 8 bases lying between the germline termini. The CDR3 goes from the cysteine to the phenylalanine over 14 residues. Solely the CDR3 DNA is kept, with 42 bases framed from the first base. As encoded in the germline V gene (reference sequence), CDR1 is LNHDA while CDR2 is SQIVND.